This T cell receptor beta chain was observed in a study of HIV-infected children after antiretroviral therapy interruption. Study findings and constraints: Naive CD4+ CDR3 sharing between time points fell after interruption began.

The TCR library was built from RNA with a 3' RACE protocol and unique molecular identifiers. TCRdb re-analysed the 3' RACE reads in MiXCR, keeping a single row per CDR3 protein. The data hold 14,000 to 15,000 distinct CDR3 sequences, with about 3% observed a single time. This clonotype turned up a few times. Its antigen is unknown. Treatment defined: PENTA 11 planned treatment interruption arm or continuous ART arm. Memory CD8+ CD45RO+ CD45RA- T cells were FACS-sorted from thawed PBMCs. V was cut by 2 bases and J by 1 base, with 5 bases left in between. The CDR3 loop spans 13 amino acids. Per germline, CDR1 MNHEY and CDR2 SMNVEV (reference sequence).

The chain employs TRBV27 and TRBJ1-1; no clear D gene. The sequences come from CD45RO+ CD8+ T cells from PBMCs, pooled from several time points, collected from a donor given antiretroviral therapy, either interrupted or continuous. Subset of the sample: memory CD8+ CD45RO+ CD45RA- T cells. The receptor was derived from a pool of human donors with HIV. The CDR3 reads CASSLNQNTEAFF. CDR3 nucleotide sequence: TGTGCCAGCAGTTTAAATCAGAACACTGAAGCTTTCTTT.